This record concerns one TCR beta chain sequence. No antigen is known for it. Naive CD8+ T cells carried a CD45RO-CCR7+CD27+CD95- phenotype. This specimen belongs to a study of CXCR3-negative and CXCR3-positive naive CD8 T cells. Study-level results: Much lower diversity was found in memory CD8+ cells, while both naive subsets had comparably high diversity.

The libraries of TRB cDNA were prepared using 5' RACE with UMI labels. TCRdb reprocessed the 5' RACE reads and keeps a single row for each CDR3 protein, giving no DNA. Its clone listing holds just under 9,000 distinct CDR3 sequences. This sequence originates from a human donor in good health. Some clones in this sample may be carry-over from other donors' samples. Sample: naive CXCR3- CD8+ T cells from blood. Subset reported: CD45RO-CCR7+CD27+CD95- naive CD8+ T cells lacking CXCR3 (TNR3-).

The CDR3 protein is CSVVQNFYEQYF. The chain has TRBV29-1 and TRBJ2-7. CDR1 and CDR2 from the germline V gene are SQVTM and ANQGSEA. The CDR3 spans 12 residues.